The sequence of this T cell receptor beta chain was determined in a study of identical twins. General study results and limits: Where out-of-frame alpha sequences were twin-shared, they showed excess low generation probability.

Concerning this clonotype: Its matching antigen is unknown.

CDR3 length: 13 residues. The germline gives CDR1 MNHEY, CDR2 SMNVEV (reference sequence). Trimming took 7 bases from V and 4 from J, leaving 10 bases between them. TCRdb called the 5' RACE reads again in MiXCR, with one record for every CDR3 protein. Of 200,000 to 250,000 distinct CDR3 sequences listed, roughly 12% were seen once; the top ten hold under 4.5%. These data also featured in a second study, about yellow fever vaccine responses in identical twins.

The V gene is TRBV27, the J gene TRBJ2-2; weak D call: TRBD2 (6 bases). The receptor was isolated from a woman aged 18-29 years in good health. The sample was memory (CD45RO+) T cells sorted from blood. CDR3 sequence (DNA): TGTGCCAGCAATAGGGGAGGCACCGGGGAGCTGTTTTTT. Translating it yields CASNRGGTGELFF.